This T cell receptor (beta chain) was documented in a study of response to subunit inactivated influenza vaccine. V lost 3 bases and J lost 4; bases outside the gene matches: 8. Germline lookup yields CDR1 DFQATT and CDR2 SNEGSKA (reference sequence). The CDR3 consists of 15 residues. In its sample, this clonotype was seen once. Its antigen is unknown. MiXCR, run by TCRdb on the RT-PCR reads, gives a single entry per CDR3 protein. The sample consists of 860,000 or so distinct CDR3 sequences, around 20% of them appearing once. The study's findings and limits: Authors suggested each seasonal influenza vaccination recruits few new T cells.

The TCR originated in a man aged 50 or older who received an inactivated influenza vaccine. This chain connects TRBV20-1 to TRBJ2-5, with TRBD2 matching over 10 bases. The sample in question was PBMCs from blood, obtained around 5 days after vaccination. The CDR3 coding sequence is TGCAGTGCTAGTCAACTAGCGGGAATGAGAGAGACCCAGTACTTC. It translates to CSASQLAGMRETQYF.